This T cell receptor beta chain comes out of a study of T cell responses to AZD1222 COVID-19 vaccine. Study-wide points: The donor group comprised mostly white British people and more females; the analysis possibly underestimated clonal diversity. Nearly half of spike-specific TCRs reportedly target unmutated variant regions. The span of vaccine-associated CD4 TCRs extended across spike, with dominance at 160-218 and 743-854. Repertoires in all cases were sampled only once the peak T cell response had passed.

To note about this clone: Its antigen remains unidentified.

Clones were read by immunoSEQ multiplex PCR, and TCRdb kept only the in-frame ones, dropping some. This sample has 130,000 or so clones, with 85% to 95% found just once. Germline V gene sequence: CDR1 MDHEN, CDR2 SYDVKM. Trimming left V 7 bases short and J 2 bases short, with 8 bases between. CDR3 length equals 13 residues. J is TRBJ1-4 and V is TRBV28; D not resolved. The sequencing here drew on peripheral blood, taken on day 0 of MenACWY control vaccination. The source of this sequence is an adult in good health. For the CDR3, the DNA is TGTGCCAGCAAGGGAGGGACTAATGAAAAACTGTTTTTT. Amino acids: CASKGGTNEKLFF.